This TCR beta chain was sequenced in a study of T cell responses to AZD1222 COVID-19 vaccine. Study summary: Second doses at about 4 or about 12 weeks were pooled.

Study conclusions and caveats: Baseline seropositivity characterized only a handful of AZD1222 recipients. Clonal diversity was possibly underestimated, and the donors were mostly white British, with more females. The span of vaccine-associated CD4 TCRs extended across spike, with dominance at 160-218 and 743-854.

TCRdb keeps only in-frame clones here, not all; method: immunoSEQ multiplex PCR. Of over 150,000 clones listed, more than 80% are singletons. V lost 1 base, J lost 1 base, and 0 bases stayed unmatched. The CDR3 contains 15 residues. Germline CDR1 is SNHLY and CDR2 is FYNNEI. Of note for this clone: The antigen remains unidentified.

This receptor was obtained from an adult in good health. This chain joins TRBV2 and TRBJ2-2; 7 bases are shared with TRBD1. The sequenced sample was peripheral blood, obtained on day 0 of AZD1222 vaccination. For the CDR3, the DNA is TGTGCCAGCAGTGAAGGGACAGGGAACACCGGGGAGCTGTTTTTT. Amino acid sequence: CASSEGTGNTGELFF.